A single sample gave rise to the 23 T cell receptor beta chains below, sequenced in a study of cytomegalovirus exposure and HLA in healthy donors. PCR employed 60 Vbeta and 13 Jbeta primers. Repertoires were generated with immunoSEQ multiplex PCR, while TCRdb's copy carries only in-frame clones and drops some. This table holds fewer than 200,000 clones, 80% to 90% found once. Sequenced sample: PBMCs. These receptors were obtained from a man in his forties in good health and CMV-seropositive.

The V and J genes are TRBV9 and TRBJ2-3, with 12 bases aligning to TRBD2. This CDR3 region has 17 residues. With 0 bases clipped from V and 7 bases from J, the junction kept 9 bases outside the gene matches. Per germline, CDR1 SGDLS and CDR2 YYNGEE. CDR3 DNA sequence: TGTGCCAGCAGCGTAGCCCCTAGCGGGAGGGCCGGGAATACGCAGTATTTT. Translation gives CASSVAPSGRAGNTQYF.

Of note for this clone: At one boundary the junction diverges from the germline segment, which might be a read error. The chain is built from TRBV5-6 and TRBJ1-1; 9 nucleotides align to TRBD1. CDR1 SGHDT and CDR2 YYEEEE come from the germline V gene. This CDR3 is 17 amino acids long. In DNA, the CDR3 is TGTGTCAGCAGCTCTCGGACAGGGGTGATTCTTGGCACTGAAGCTTTCTTT. Residues: CVSSSRTGVILGTEAFF.

V and J are TRBV6-1 and TRBJ2-2; 10 bases line up with TRBD2. V dropped 3 bases and J dropped 2; count of bases not matched to a gene: 6. CDR1 MNHNS and CDR2 SASEGT come from the germline V gene. This CDR3 has 17 amino acids. CDR3 coding DNA: TGTGCCAGCAGTGATAGTAGCGGGAGGCTCAACACCGGGGAGCTGTTTTTT. This translates into CASSDSSGRLNTGELFF.

The chain couples TRBV21-1 to TRBJ2-5; the table's D call, TRBD1, was not checked against the DNA. TRBV21-1 is an annotated pseudogene. CDR3 size: 17 residues. The CDR3 DNA is TGTGCCAGCAGCCGACCCGGGACAGGGGCGATCCAAGAGACCCAGTACTTC. Its protein product is CASSRPGTGAIQETQYF.

This chain connects TRBV7-2 to TRBJ1-6; D is ambiguous. The germline V gene has CDR1 SGHTA and CDR2 FQGNSA. V shed 5 bases and J shed 7 bases, with 6 bases lying between them. The CDR3 consists of 12 residues. CDR3 region: CASSAPNSPLHF. CDR3 bases: TGTGCCAGCAGCGCGCCGAATTCACCCCTCCACTTT.

The V gene is TRBV28, the J gene TRBJ1-2; D perhaps matches TRBD1 (6 bases). Germline loops: CDR1 MDHEN, CDR2 SYDVKM. This CDR3 has 13 residues. V was pared by 5 bases and J by 5 bases, with 12 bases between. As DNA, the CDR3 is TGTGCCAGCAGTGAGGGACATCAATATGGCTACACCTTC. This encodes CASSEGHQYGYTF.

This clone was recorded once. This sequence joins TRBV10-2 and TRBJ2-7; 9 nucleotides agree with TRBD2. The CDR3 sequence is 14 residues long. Germline lookup yields CDR1 WSHSY and CDR2 SAAADI. The J segment lost 6 bases and the V segment lost 0 bases, leaving 3 bases of the junction unmatched. This CDR3 reads CASSESGLAREQYF. The CDR3 bases are TGCGCCAGCAGTGAGTCGGGACTAGCTCGCGAGCAGTACTTC.

This chain joins TRBV11-3 and TRBJ2-5; 7 nucleotides align to TRBD1. Germline trimming cut 0 bases from V and 2 bases from J; bases unmatched to any gene: 3. The CDR3 sequence is 15 residues long. CDR1 is SGHNT, CDR2 YENEEA, per germline. The DNA for the CDR3 is TGTGCCAGCAGCTTAGATGGGACAGCTCAAGAGACCCAGTACTTC. Translation: CASSLDGTAQETQYF.

The rearrangement uses TRBV28 and TRBJ2-5, with a tentative D call TRBD1 (7 bases). CDR1 is MDHEN and CDR2 is SYDVKM in the germline V gene. This CDR3 region has 16 residues. Trimming shortened V by 2 bases and J by 5 bases, and 18 bases separated the two germline ends. CDR3 loop: CASSLIGSGGWETQYF. In DNA form, the CDR3 reads TGTGCCAGCAGTTTAATTGGGTCAGGGGGGTGGGAGACCCAGTACTTC.

This clone was counted a single time. CDR3 protein: CASSLGGGRKNIQYF. In DNA form, the CDR3 reads TGTGCCAGCAGTTTAGGGGGGGGGCGAAAAAACATTCAGTACTTC. The chain uses TRBV27 and TRBJ2-4; TRBD2 is a possible D gene (7 bases). Germline V gene sequence: CDR1 MNHEY, CDR2 SMNVEV (reference sequence). V was trimmed by 2 bases and J by 4 bases, leaving 12 bases between them. The CDR3 sequence is 15 residues long.

This chain links TRBV4-2 with TRBJ2-5, with D perhaps matching TRBD1 (6 bases). Germline CDR1 and CDR2: LGHNA and YNFKEQ. The V and J ends lost 1 base and 4 bases respectively, with 13 bases between them. The CDR3 is 15 residues long. Here the CDR3 reads CASSQGQGPSETQYF. CDR3 in DNA: TGTGCCAGCAGCCAAGGGCAGGGGCCTTCAGAGACCCAGTACTTC.

This sequence joins TRBV7-3 and TRBJ2-7, with D perhaps TRBD1 (5 bases). There are 14 residues in the CDR3. Germline V gene data show CDR1 as SGHTA and CDR2 as FQGTGA. Trimming removed 2 bases from V and 2 bases from J, with 10 bases in between. The CDR3 region is CASSLSPGTYEQYF. CDR3 coding DNA: TGTGCCAGCAGCTTATCTCCAGGGACCTACGAGCAGTACTTC.

The V gene is TRBV7-2, the J gene TRBJ1-5; D is unresolved. CDR1 and CDR2 (germline): SGHTA, FQGNSA. This CDR3 spans 16 amino acids. Trimming took 5 bases from V and 1 from J, leaving 15 bases between them. The CDR3 region has the DNA TGTGCCAGCAGCCTACTGGGAGGGATCAGCAATCAGCCCCAGCATTTT. Translating gives CASSLLGGISNQPQHF.

The chain carries TRBV7-2 and TRBJ1-1; D remains ambiguous. This CDR3 is built from 14 residues. The germline V and J ends were trimmed by 1 base and 5 bases, with 11 bases remaining between them. In germline, CDR1 is SGHTA, CDR2 FQGNSA. This chain's CDR3 is CASSLDEVRTEAFF. The CDR3 DNA reads TGTGCCAGCAGCTTAGATGAGGTGAGAACTGAAGCTTTCTTT.

The rearrangement joins TRBV29-1 to TRBJ1-2, with D hard to call. Germline V gene sequence: CDR1 SQVTM, CDR2 ANQGSEA. The CDR3 sequence is 12 residues long. The germline V and J ends were trimmed by 4 bases and 5 bases, with 11 bases remaining between them. The CDR3 loop reads CSVGSHDYGYTF. The DNA for the CDR3 is TGCAGCGTTGGTAGCCACGATTATGGCTACACCTTC.

The gene calls are TRBV7-3 and TRBJ2-7; no firm D call. Germline assignment: CDR1 SGHTA and CDR2 FQGTGA. The length of the CDR3 is 10 residues. V was trimmed by 2 bases and J by 11 bases, leaving 7 bases between them. The CDR3 DNA follows: TGTGCCAGCAGCTTATTACGGGAGTACTTC. It encodes CASSLLREYF.

This sequence joins TRBV11-3 and TRBJ2-1; 12 nucleotides line up with TRBD2. CDR1 SGHNT and CDR2 YENEEA come from the germline V gene. The ends lost 2 bases at V and 5 bases at J; junction bases unmatched: 7. This CDR3 is 17 amino acids long. The CDR3 DNA sequence: TGTGCCAGCAGCTTACCCAGGACTAGCGGGATGGACAATGAGCAGTTCTTC. Translation gives CASSLPRTSGMDNEQFF. Variable domain in full (rest from reference TRBV11-3 and TRBJ2-1): EAGVVQSPRYKIIEKKQPVAFWCNPISGHNTLYWYLQNLGQGPELLIRYENEEAVDDSQLPKDRFSAERLKGVDSTLKIQPAELGDSAVYLCASSLPRTSGMDNEQFFGPGTRLTVL.

The chain joins TRBV6-6 to TRBJ2-2; TRBD2 is a possible D gene (6 bases). Germline V lookup: CDR1 MNHNY, CDR2 SVGAGI (reference sequence). Trimming cost V 8 bases and J 4 bases, with 17 bases left between them. This CDR3 region has 15 residues. CDR3 loop: CASSTEGLFTGELFF. In DNA form, the CDR3 reads TGTGCCAGCTCGACGGAGGGCCTCTTCACCGGGGAGCTGTTTTTT.

The chain is built from TRBV6-6 and TRBJ1-5, with TRBD1 as a possible D gene (6 bases). The CDR3 totals 15 residues. V was clipped by 5 bases and J by 1 base, with 12 bases between them. Germline V lookup: CDR1 MNHNY, CDR2 SVGAGI (reference sequence). This chain's CDR3 is CASSPTGQSNQPQHF. In DNA, the CDR3 is TGTGCCAGCAGTCCCACGGGACAAAGCAATCAGCCCCAGCATTTT.

The V and J genes are TRBV27 and TRBJ1-5, with D perhaps matching TRBD1 (5 bases). The CDR3 is 15 residues long. Per germline, CDR1 MNHEY and CDR2 SMNVEV (reference sequence). V dropped 0 bases and J dropped 4 bases, with 10 bases sitting between them. The CDR3 sequence: CASSLSRSGNQPQHF. CDR3 DNA sequence: TGTGCCAGCAGTTTATCTCGGTCAGGGAATCAGCCCCAGCATTTT.

The V and J genes are TRBV11-2 and TRBJ2-5, with a possible D match to TRBD1 (6 bases). The CDR3 extends over 16 amino acids. CDR1 and CDR2 (germline): SGHAT, FQNNGV. V shed 7 bases and J shed 1 base, with 19 bases lying between them. The CDR3 DNA reads TGTGCCAGCAACAATCCGGGACACCCAATCCAAGAGACCCAGTACTTC. This gives the protein CASNNPGHPIQETQYF.

The chain joins TRBV7-8 to TRBJ1-1; D possibly corresponds to TRBD1 (6 bases). The CDR3 contains 15 residues. CDR1 is SGHVS, CDR2 FQNEAQ, per germline. V lost 3 bases, J lost 1 base, and 12 bases lay in between. The CDR3 is CASSLVQGTNTEAFF. CDR3 nucleotide sequence: TGTGCCAGCAGCTTGGTGCAGGGGACGAACACTGAAGCTTTCTTT.

The chain uses TRBV5-8 and TRBJ1-2, with D perhaps matching TRBD1 (5 bases). Germline V gives CDR1 SGHTS, CDR2 YDEGEE. This CDR3 comprises 12 residues. Between the trimmed V and J ends, which lost 5 bases and 4 bases, there was a span of 9 bases. As DNA, the CDR3 is TGTGCCAGCAGTTCCGACAGCTATGGCTACACCTTC. Translating it yields CASSSDSYGYTF.